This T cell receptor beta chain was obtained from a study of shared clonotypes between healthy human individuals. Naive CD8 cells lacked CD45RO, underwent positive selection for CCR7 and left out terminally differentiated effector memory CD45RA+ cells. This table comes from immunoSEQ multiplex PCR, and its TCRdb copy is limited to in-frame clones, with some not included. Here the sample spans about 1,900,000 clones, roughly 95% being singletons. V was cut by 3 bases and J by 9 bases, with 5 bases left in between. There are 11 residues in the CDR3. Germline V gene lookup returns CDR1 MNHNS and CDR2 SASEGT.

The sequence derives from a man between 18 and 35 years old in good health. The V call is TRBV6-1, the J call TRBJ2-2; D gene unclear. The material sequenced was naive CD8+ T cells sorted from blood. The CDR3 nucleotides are TGTGCCAGCAGTGATGACAGGGAGCTGTTTTTT. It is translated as CASSDDRELFF.